This TCR beta chain derives from a study of cytomegalovirus exposure and HLA in healthy donors. Donors counted as nominally healthy when sampled, yet unrecorded immune exposures were likely. Broader study findings: There were some public TCRs occurring in many donors, but most TCR sequences were rare.

The CDR3 sequence is 16 residues long. In germline, CDR1 is SGHDN, CDR2 FVKESK. V shed 4 bases and J shed 0 bases, with 13 bases lying between them. Of note for this clone: What it recognizes is unknown.

Primers included in the PCR were 60 Vbeta and 13 Jbeta primers. Libraries were prepared by immunoSEQ multiplex PCR; TCRdb keeps only in-frame clonotypes and omits some of them. In total, the table holds 150,000 to 250,000 clones. The chain carries TRBV14 and TRBJ1-3, with D uncertain. This clonotype was obtained from a boy between 5 and 17 years old in good health and CMV-seronegative. Sequencing used PBMCs. DNA for the CDR3: TGTGCCAGCAGCCCCAGAGTCCCGGGCTCTGGAAACACCATATATTTT. It encodes CASSPRVPGSGNTIYF.